These 16 T cell receptor beta chains were sequenced from one sample in a study of regulatory T cells in long-lasting Graves disease. Time point of the sample: newly diagnosed GD, antithyroid drugs for less than 3 months. PBMC-extracted RNA yielded the TCR library. iRepertoire HTBI primers and Arm-PCR of CDR3 regions built TCR beta libraries. TCRdb itself ran the multiplex PCR reads through MiXCR, one entry per CDR3 protein. The sample consists of 550,000 to 700,000 distinct CDR3 sequences, about 16% of them appearing once. These sequences were also reported in another study, on T cells in Graves' hyperthyroidism and ophthalmopathy.

Source: peripheral blood mononuclear cells (PBMCs), taken at new diagnosis, from a patient treated with antithyroid drugs. The receptors derive from a young man with Graves disease.

This clonotype was detected a few times. This chain uses TRBV7-2 with TRBJ2-1, with 14 positions matching TRBD2. Germline-derived CDR1 and CDR2 are SGHTA and FQGNSA. There are 19 residues in the CDR3. V trimming: 4 bases; J trimming: 3 bases; junction bases outside the gene matches: 11. The CDR3, as DNA: TGTGCCAGCAGCTCGAGCCCGACTAGCGGGAGGGCGTTCTACAATGAGCAGTTCTTC. This translates into CASSSSPTSGRAFYNEQFF.

The sample holds many counts of this clonotype. The V gene is TRBV5-1, the J gene TRBJ2-7; D tentatively fits TRBD1 or TRBD2 (5 bases each). The CDR3 is 13 residues long. The germline V gene has CDR1 SGHRS and CDR2 YFSETQ. V was clipped by 6 bases and J by 2 bases, with 12 bases between them. CDR3 protein: CASNWDPTYEQYF. The CDR3 bases are TGCGCCAGCAACTGGGACCCCACCTACGAGCAGTACTTC.

This clonotype was counted many times. The V call is TRBV12-3 or TRBV12-4, the J call TRBJ2-1; D call uncertain. The V end was cut by 5 bases, the J end by 5 bases, with 7 bases between. The CDR3 covers 12 residues. The CDR3: CASSPRHNEQFF. CDR3 DNA sequence: TGTGCCAGCAGTCCTAGGCACAATGAGCAGTTCTTC.

This clonotype was picked up many times. The rearrangement joins TRBV20-1 to TRBJ2-1; D tentatively reads TRBD1 or TRBD2 (6 bases each). The CDR3 consists of 16 residues. Looked up from germline, CDR1 is DFQATT and CDR2 is SNEGSKA (reference sequence). The germline V and J ends were trimmed by 0 bases and 4 bases, with 16 bases remaining between them. CDR3: CSARDLTGALYNEQFF. For the CDR3, the DNA is TGCAGTGCTAGAGATTTGACGGGGGCCCTATACAATGAGCAGTTCTTC.

This clonotype occurred many times. The gene calls are TRBV7-3 and TRBJ2-3; D is uncertain. V shed 0 bases and J shed 4 bases, with 8 bases lying between them. The CDR3 runs to 14 residues. CDR1 SGHTA and CDR2 FQGTGA come from the germline V gene. In DNA, the CDR3 is TGTGCCAGCAGCTTAACTTTTGCGGCAGATACGCAGTATTTT. The encoded protein is CASSLTFAADTQYF.

This clonotype was seen a few times. V is TRBV6-2 or TRBV6-3 and J is TRBJ2-7; D gene uncertain. Germline lookup yields CDR1 MNHEY and CDR2 SVGEGT. The length of the CDR3 is 13 residues. The ends were cut back, 5 bases at V and 6 bases at J, with 14 bases in the middle. CDR3 bases: TGTGCCAGCAGTGATTGGCCGAACGGCGAGCAGTACTTC. Translating it yields CASSDWPNGEQYF.

This clonotype came up many times. CDR3: CASSLNRPSGRVWDTQYF. The CDR3 coding sequence is TGTGCCAGCAGCTTAAATCGGCCTAGCGGGAGAGTATGGGATACGCAGTATTTT. The chain is built from TRBV7-6 and TRBJ2-3; TRBD2 matches 10 bases. This CDR3 contains 18 residues. The trim removed 2 bases at V and 6 bases at J, leaving 14 bases unmatched. Germline V gene data show CDR1 as SGHVS and CDR2 as FNYEAQ.

In this sample, this clonotype turned up many times. V is TRBV12-3 or TRBV12-4 and J is TRBJ1-3; D unclear. V lost 7 bases and J 2 bases, leaving 12 bases between the germline ends. This CDR3 comprises 14 residues. The CDR3 protein is CASKAGVTGNTIYF. For the CDR3, the DNA is TGTGCCAGCAAGGCCGGGGTAACTGGAAACACCATATATTTT.

This clonotype showed up just a few times. The CDR3 DNA is TGTGCCAGCAGCTTATTTAGTTCAGGGGACACCGGGGAGCTGTTTTTT. This gives the protein CASSLFSSGDTGELFF. The chain couples TRBV7-8 to TRBJ2-2; D is perhaps TRBD1 (6 bases). The germline V and J ends were trimmed by 2 bases and 3 bases, with 13 bases remaining between them. Germline lookup yields CDR1 SGHVS and CDR2 FQNEAQ. The CDR3 has 16 residues.

The chain couples TRBV5-1 to TRBJ2-1; the D is unclear. Trimming took off 4 bases at V and 0 bases at J, with 11 bases between the two ends. The CDR3 is 15 residues long. Germline V lookup: CDR1 SGHRS, CDR2 YFSETQ. The CDR3 spells CASSPLQSSYNEQFF. The CDR3 nucleotides are TGCGCCAGCAGCCCCTTACAGAGCTCCTACAATGAGCAGTTCTTC.

A word on this clonotype: Since no conserved phenylalanine or tryptophan closes the CDR3, a read error is the likely cause. The rearrangement links TRBV29-1 to TRBJ1-1; D gene unclear. Trimming left V 3 bases short and J 9 bases short, with 8 bases between. The CDR3 is 10 residues long. Per germline, CDR1 SQVTM and CDR2 ANQGSEA. The CDR3 DNA sequence: TGCAGCGTTGAGGGCGAAAAAGCTTTCTCT. Its translation is CSVEGEKAFS.

This clonotype was recorded a few times. The V and J genes are TRBV12-3 or TRBV12-4 and TRBJ2-7, with D possibly called TRBD1 or TRBD2 (5 bases each). The CDR3 is made up of 15 amino acids. Trimming took off 9 bases at V and 0 bases at J, with 18 bases between the two ends. CDR3 sequence: CASYEGNRTSYEQYF. For the CDR3, the DNA is TGTGCCAGTTACGAGGGGAATCGGACCTCCTACGAGCAGTACTTC.

In its sample, this clonotype was seen a few times. This chain connects TRBV30 to TRBJ1-2; 7 nucleotides agree with TRBD1. Losses at the gene ends were 3 bases for V and 7 bases for J; bases not matched to a gene: 2. The CDR3 totals 11 residues. Germline assignment: CDR1 GTSNPN and CDR2 SVGIG (reference sequence). In nucleotides, the CDR3 is TGTGCCTGGAGGACAGGGTTTGGCTACACCTTC. Translating it yields CAWRTGFGYTF. Together with reference TRBV30 and TRBJ1-2, the CDR3 gives the full variable domain: SQTIHQWPATLVQPVGSPLSLECTVEGTSNPNLYWYRQAAGRGLQLLFYSVGIGQISSEVPQNLSASRPQDRQFILSSKKLLLSDSGFYLCAWRTGFGYTFGSGTRLTVV.

This clonotype was seen many times. This chain connects TRBV20-1 to TRBJ2-5, with 9 bases lining up with TRBD2. Germline assignment: CDR1 DFQATT and CDR2 SNEGSKA (reference sequence). Trimming cost V 1 base and J 6 bases; bases outside gene matches: 12. CDR3 length: 16 amino acids. CDR3 bases: TGCAGTGCTAGAGTCCTTACTAGGGGACTAGCAAAGACCCAGTACTTC. Amino acid sequence: CSARVLTRGLAKTQYF.

There are a few counts of this clonotype. The chain recombines TRBV6-2 or TRBV6-3 with TRBJ2-3, with D perhaps TRBD1 or TRBD2 (5 bases each). CDR1 is MNHEY and CDR2 is SVGEGT in the germline V gene. Trimming removed 6 bases at V and 0 bases at J, with 7 bases between. This CDR3 is 13 amino acids long. The CDR3, as DNA: TGTGCCAGCAGAAGGGACAGCACAGATACGCAGTATTTT. It translates to CASRRDSTDTQYF.

This clonotype was recorded a few times. The chain joins TRBV27 to TRBJ1-2, with a possible D match to TRBD1 (6 bases). Germline V gene data show CDR1 as MNHEY and CDR2 as SMNVEV (reference sequence). CDR3 length: 14 amino acids. V was clipped by 11 bases and J by 1 base, with 17 bases between them. DNA for the CDR3: TGTGCCGTCCGAAAGGCAGGGGATAACTATGGCTACACCTTC. This encodes CAVRKAGDNYGYTF.